This entry concerns a single T cell receptor (beta chain). This specimen comes from a study of blood T cell repertoires in COVID-19. Study-level information: The United States, Italy and Spain provided the acute and convalescent COVID-19 samples.

Produced via immunoSEQ multiplex PCR; TCRdb's table is partial and in-frame only. Here the sample spans about 120,000 clones, approximately 81% being singletons. The TCR comes from a man between 60 and 75 years old with acute or convalescent COVID-19. The sample comprised peripheral blood.

CDR3 nucleotide sequence: TGTGCCAGCAGTTACGGGGGGTTGGGGTTTAGCAATCAGCCCCAGCATTTT. Its translation: CASSYGGLGFSNQPQHF. The chain joins TRBV6-2 or TRBV6-3 to TRBJ1-5, with a weak D call TRBD1 (5 bases). V was shortened by 2 bases and J by 0 bases, with 14 bases between the two germline ends. CDR1 and CDR2 from the germline V gene are MNHEY and SVGEGT. The CDR3 length is 17 residues.